This entry lists 26 T cell receptor beta chains sequenced from one sample in a study of CD8+ T cells in alopecia areata. Sample treatment: oral pan-JAK inhibitor, 5-10 mg twice daily. The authors extracted RNA and reverse transcribed it into cDNA as the sequencing template. Profiling relied on immunoSEQ multiplex PCR, and the TCRdb table lists in-frame clones only, not all of them. The table includes 150,000 to 200,000 clones, 58% detected once. The source material was CD4+ T cells sorted from blood, sampled between weeks 55 and 70, from a patient treated with tofacitinib. These receptors came from a human donor with alopecia areata.

This CDR3 reads CASSNGISGNTIYF. In nucleotides, the CDR3 is TGTGCCAGCAGCAACGGCATCTCTGGAAACACCATATATTTT. The rearrangement joins TRBV7-3 to TRBJ1-3; D gene unclear. The CDR3 is 14 residues long. Per the germline V gene, CDR1 is SGHTA and CDR2 is FQGTGA. V dropped 5 bases and J dropped 0 bases, with 8 bases sitting between them.

This chain joins TRBV5-1 and TRBJ2-5, with D perhaps TRBD2 (5 bases). The CDR3 has 15 amino acids. Germline values: CDR1 SGHRS, CDR2 YFSETQ. V lost 6 bases to trimming and J lost 2 bases, with 17 bases between them. The CDR3 spells CASTEGGNNQETQYF. As DNA, the CDR3 is TGCGCCAGCACCGAGGGTGGGAACAATCAAGAGACCCAGTACTTC.

J is TRBJ2-5 and V is TRBV5-1; TRBD1 aligns across 11 bases. The germline CDR1 and CDR2 sequences are SGHRS and YFSETQ. This CDR3 spans 15 amino acids. V lost 5 bases to trimming and J lost 2 bases; unmatched junction nucleotides: 5. The CDR3: CASREGQGVQETQYF. The CDR3 nucleotides are TGCGCCAGCAGGGAGGGACAGGGGGTACAAGAGACCCAGTACTTC.

The rearrangement links TRBV7-9 to TRBJ1-1; D possibly corresponds to TRBD1 (6 bases). Trimming took off 1 base at V and 3 bases at J, with 9 bases between the two ends. Germline CDR1 and CDR2: SEHNR and FQNEAQ (reference sequence). The CDR3 covers 14 residues. In DNA form, the CDR3 reads TGTGCCAGCAGCTTAGAGGGGGGAGACACTGAAGCTTTCTTT. This translates into CASSLEGGDTEAFF.

V and J are TRBV19 and TRBJ2-5; D gene ambiguous. V lost 5 bases and J lost 4, with 5 bases in between. Germline V gene lookup returns CDR1 LNHDA and CDR2 SQIVND (reference sequence). This CDR3 is built from 11 residues. CDR3 region: CASSFGETQYF. The CDR3 DNA is TGTGCCAGTAGTTTTGGAGAGACCCAGTACTTC.

The chain recombines TRBV30 with TRBJ1-6; 7 bases map to TRBD1. Germline loops: CDR1 GTSNPN, CDR2 SVGIG (reference sequence). The CDR3 runs to 13 residues. The J segment lost 7 bases and the V segment lost 1 base, leaving 1 base of the junction unmatched. The CDR3 DNA reads TGTGCCTGGAGTGGACAGGGAAATTCACCCCTCCACTTT. Its protein product is CAWSGQGNSPLHF.

This chain links TRBV30 with TRBJ1-6; no definite D call. The CDR3 consists of 11 residues. Germline CDR1 GTSNPN, CDR2 SVGIG (reference sequence). V was cut by 3 bases and J by 9 bases, with 6 bases left in between. CDR3 DNA sequence: TGTGCCTGGAGGGATTCTTCACCCCTCCACTTT. Amino acid sequence: CAWRDSSPLHF.

This chain links TRBV7-8 with TRBJ2-5; D is uncertain. The CDR3 has 14 residues. V was cut by 5 bases and J by 2 bases, with 12 bases left in between. CDR1 and CDR2 (germline): SGHVS, FQNEAQ. The CDR3 protein is CASSQRRVQETQYF. In DNA form, the CDR3 reads TGTGCCAGCAGCCAAAGAAGGGTTCAAGAGACCCAGTACTTC.

This clone was seen many times. The V call is TRBV5-6, the J call TRBJ1-4; TRBD1 matches 12 bases. CDR1 and CDR2 (germline): SGHDT, YYEEEE. There are 16 residues in the CDR3. V lost 4 bases and J lost 8; bases outside the gene matches: 9. The CDR3 is CASSNTGQGAEEKLFF. The DNA of the CDR3 is TGTGCCAGCAGCAACACGGGACAGGGGGCTGAAGAAAAACTGTTTTTT.

This chain joins TRBV5-1 and TRBJ2-7, with a tentative D call TRBD2 (6 bases). Per germline, CDR1 SGHRS and CDR2 YFSETQ. The CDR3 is 15 amino acids. Deletions cut 4 bases from V and 2 bases from J, with 16 bases between. The CDR3 nucleotides read TGCGCCAGCAGCAGTTCCGACAGCGGGCCCTACGAGCAGTACTTC. This translates into CASSSSDSGPYEQYF.

The chain recombines TRBV30 with TRBJ1-6; D not resolved. The CDR3 contains 12 residues. The V and J ends lost 4 bases and 9 bases respectively, with 10 bases between them. Germline CDR1 and CDR2: GTSNPN and SVGIG (reference sequence). CDR3 coding DNA: TGTGCCTGGACAGGAGGTATTTCACCCCTCCACTTT. Amino acid sequence: CAWTGGISPLHF. Using reference TRBV30 and TRBJ1-6 for the parts outside the CDR3, the full variable domain is SQTIHQWPATLVQPVGSPLSLECTVEGTSNPNLYWYRQAAGRGLQLLFYSVGIGQISSEVPQNLSASRPQDRQFILSSKKLLLSDSGFYLCAWTGGISPLHFGNGTRLTVT.

The chain has TRBV4-1 and TRBJ2-5; D unresolved. Trimming shortened V by 4 bases and J by 4 bases, and 13 bases separated the two germline ends. CDR1 and CDR2 (germline): MGHRA, YSYEKL. The CDR3 runs to 14 residues. The CDR3 loop is CASSPPSRRETQYF. CDR3 nucleotides: TGCGCCAGCAGCCCCCCCTCGCGGCGAGAGACCCAGTACTTC.

The genes are TRBV29-1 and TRBJ2-5; D tentatively reads TRBD1 or TRBD2 (6 bases each). Germline V gives CDR1 SQVTM, CDR2 ANQGSEA. The CDR3 has 12 residues. Deletions cut 7 bases from V and 4 bases from J, with 13 bases between. CDR3 region: CSAVGGTETQYF. As DNA, the CDR3 is TGCAGCGCCGTAGGGGGGACAGAGACCCAGTACTTC.

This chain connects TRBV4-2 to TRBJ2-4; D call uncertain. Germline V gives CDR1 LGHNA, CDR2 YNFKEQ. Trimming left V 0 bases short and J 0 bases short, with 3 bases between. This CDR3 comprises 14 residues. The CDR3 sequence: CASSQDLAKNIQYF. In nucleotides, the CDR3 is TGTGCCAGCAGCCAAGATCTAGCCAAAAACATTCAGTACTTC.

This clone appeared a few times. The same CDR3 also results from other DNA sequences found in this sample. V is TRBV29-1 and J is TRBJ2-1, with D possibly being TRBD1 (6 bases). This CDR3 is 12 amino acids long. V dropped 6 bases and J dropped 3 bases, with 9 bases sitting between them. From germline, CDR1 is SQVTM and CDR2 ANQGSEA. The CDR3 DNA reads as TGCAGCGTGGCGACAGGCTACAATGAGCAGTTCTTC. It is translated as CSVATGYNEQFF.

The chain links TRBV9 to TRBJ2-2; perhaps TRBD1 as D (6 bases). This CDR3 region has 15 residues. Trimming left V 2 bases short and J 7 bases short, with 15 bases between. Germline CDR1 is SGDLS and CDR2 is YYNGEE. CDR3 DNA sequence: TGTGCCAGCAGCGTCGATAACAGGGTTGACGGGGAGCTGTTTTTT. Translation: CASSVDNRVDGELFF.

The chain recombines TRBV5-6 with TRBJ1-1; D unclear. CDR3 length: 15 amino acids. CDR1 SGHDT and CDR2 YYEEEE come from the germline V gene. V lost 1 base and J lost 1, with 11 bases in between. CDR3 protein: CASSLSKVGNTEAFF. CDR3 in DNA: TGTGCCAGCAGCTTGAGTAAGGTAGGGAACACTGAAGCTTTCTTT.

This clone was seen more than once but under ten times. The V call is TRBV19, the J call TRBJ2-4; D tentatively fits TRBD1 or TRBD2 (6 bases each). V was clipped by 2 bases and J by 3 bases, with 14 bases between them. The germline V gene encodes CDR1 LNHDA and CDR2 SQIVND (reference sequence). The CDR3 is made up of 16 amino acids. The CDR3 DNA reads TGTGCCAGTAGTATATACCTCCGGGGGCGCAAAAACATTCAGTACTTC. Encoded protein: CASSIYLRGRKNIQYF.

V is TRBV29-1 and J is TRBJ2-5; D is unresolved. CDR3 size: 13 residues. Trimming took 0 bases from V and 4 from J, leaving 9 bases between them. Looked up from germline, CDR1 is SQVTM and CDR2 is ANQGSEA. CDR3 amino acids: CSVEERRVETQYF. CDR3 sequence (DNA): TGCAGCGTTGAAGAACGTCGGGTAGAGACCCAGTACTTC.

The chain couples TRBV27 to TRBJ1-1; tentatively, D is TRBD1 (6 bases). Germline-derived CDR1 and CDR2 are MNHEY and SMNVEV (reference sequence). The ends were cut back, 6 bases at V and 4 bases at J, with 15 bases in the middle. The CDR3 covers 14 residues. The CDR3 DNA reads TGTGCCAGCAGCAAATCCAGGGGCGGCACTGAAGCTTTCTTT. Its translation is CASSKSRGGTEAFF.

The genes are TRBV10-1 and TRBJ1-5; no clear D gene. V was clipped by 4 bases and J by 4 bases, with 5 bases between them. This CDR3 is 12 amino acids long. Germline CDR1 and CDR2: WNHNN and SYGVQD (reference sequence). The CDR3 nucleotides are TGCGCCAGCAGTGCCGGGAATCAGCCCCAGCATTTT. Amino acid sequence: CASSAGNQPQHF.

This clone showed up just a few times. The V call is TRBV10-3, the J call TRBJ2-7; unclear D gene. The germline CDR1 and CDR2 sequences are ENHRY and SYGVKD. CDR3 length: 12 residues. V was cut by 2 bases and J by 2 bases, with 4 bases left in between. DNA of the CDR3: TGTGCCATCAGTGAGCAGACCTACGAGCAGTACTTC. Protein sequence: CAISEQTYEQYF.

The V gene is TRBV29-1, the J gene TRBJ1-1; no clear D gene. CDR3 size: 14 residues. The ends were cut back, 6 bases at V and 4 bases at J, with 18 bases in the middle. Germline V gene sequence: CDR1 SQVTM, CDR2 ANQGSEA. The chain's CDR3 is CSVLPQLARTEAFF. The CDR3, as DNA: TGCAGCGTCCTGCCTCAGTTAGCTCGCACTGAAGCTTTCTTT.

The chain carries TRBV19 and TRBJ1-2; 11 nucleotides line up with TRBD1. The CDR3 is 16 residues long. Germline values: CDR1 LNHDA, CDR2 SQIVND (reference sequence). J lost 1 base, V lost 10 bases, and 11 bases had no gene match. CDR3 nucleotides: TGTGCCACCCGCAGGCCGGGGACAGGGGGTAACTATGGCTACACCTTC. Its protein is CATRRPGTGGNYGYTF. The variable domain in full, completed from reference TRBV19 and TRBJ1-2, reads DGGITQSPKYLFRKEGQNVTLSCEQNLNHDAMYWYRQDPGQGLRLIYYSQIVNDFQKGDIAEGYSVSREKKESFPLTVTSAQKNPTAFYLCATRRPGTGGNYGYTFGSGTRLTVV.

The chain employs TRBV29-1 and TRBJ2-1; D remains ambiguous. The germline V and J ends were trimmed by 2 bases and 8 bases, with 10 bases remaining between them. Germline CDR1 and CDR2: SQVTM and ANQGSEA. The CDR3 runs to 12 residues. The chain's CDR3 is CSVELGSHEQFF. Here the CDR3 DNA reads TGCAGCGTTGAATTGGGGTCTCATGAGCAGTTCTTC.

The rearrangement links TRBV7-9 to TRBJ2-4; a weak D match, TRBD2 (5 bases). V lost 1 base and J 9 bases, leaving 19 bases between the germline ends. CDR1 SEHNR and CDR2 FQNEAQ come from the germline V gene (reference sequence). The CDR3 covers 16 residues. The CDR3 nucleotides read TGTGCCAGCAGCTTAGGCCAGACCGGGGAGAACTTCATTCAGTACTTC. Translation: CASSLGQTGENFIQYF.